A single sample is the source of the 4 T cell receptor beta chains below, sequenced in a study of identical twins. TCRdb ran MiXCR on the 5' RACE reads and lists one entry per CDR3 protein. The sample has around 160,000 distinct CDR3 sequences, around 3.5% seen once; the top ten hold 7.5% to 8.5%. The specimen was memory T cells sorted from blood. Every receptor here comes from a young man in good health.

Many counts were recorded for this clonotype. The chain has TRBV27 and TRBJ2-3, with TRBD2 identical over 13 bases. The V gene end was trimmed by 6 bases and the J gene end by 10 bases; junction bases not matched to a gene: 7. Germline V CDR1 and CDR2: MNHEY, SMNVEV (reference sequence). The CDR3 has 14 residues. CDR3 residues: CASSLGLAGESQYF. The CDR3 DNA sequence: TGTGCCAGCAGCCTAGGACTAGCGGGAGAGTCGCAGTATTTT.

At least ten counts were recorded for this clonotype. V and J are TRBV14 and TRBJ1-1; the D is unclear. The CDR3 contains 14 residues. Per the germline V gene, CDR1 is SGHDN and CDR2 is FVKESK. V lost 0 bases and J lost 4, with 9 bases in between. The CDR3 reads CASSQEVDGTEAFF. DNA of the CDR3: TGTGCCAGCAGCCAAGAGGTGGATGGCACTGAAGCTTTCTTT.

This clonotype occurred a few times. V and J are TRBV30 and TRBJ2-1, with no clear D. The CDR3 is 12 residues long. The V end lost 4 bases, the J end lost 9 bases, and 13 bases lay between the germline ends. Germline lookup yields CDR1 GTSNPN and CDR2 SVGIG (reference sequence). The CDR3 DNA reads TGTGCCTGGAACCCCTCACGCGGTGAGCAGTTCTTC. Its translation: CAWNPSRGEQFF.

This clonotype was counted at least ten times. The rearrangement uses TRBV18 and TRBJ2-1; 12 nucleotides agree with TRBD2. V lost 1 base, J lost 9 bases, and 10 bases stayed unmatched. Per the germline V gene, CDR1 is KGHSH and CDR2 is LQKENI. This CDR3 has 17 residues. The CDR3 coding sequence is TGTGCCAGCTCACCACTCCTCCTAGCGGGAGGGATCGGTGAGCAGTTCTTC. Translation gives CASSPLLLAGGIGEQFF.